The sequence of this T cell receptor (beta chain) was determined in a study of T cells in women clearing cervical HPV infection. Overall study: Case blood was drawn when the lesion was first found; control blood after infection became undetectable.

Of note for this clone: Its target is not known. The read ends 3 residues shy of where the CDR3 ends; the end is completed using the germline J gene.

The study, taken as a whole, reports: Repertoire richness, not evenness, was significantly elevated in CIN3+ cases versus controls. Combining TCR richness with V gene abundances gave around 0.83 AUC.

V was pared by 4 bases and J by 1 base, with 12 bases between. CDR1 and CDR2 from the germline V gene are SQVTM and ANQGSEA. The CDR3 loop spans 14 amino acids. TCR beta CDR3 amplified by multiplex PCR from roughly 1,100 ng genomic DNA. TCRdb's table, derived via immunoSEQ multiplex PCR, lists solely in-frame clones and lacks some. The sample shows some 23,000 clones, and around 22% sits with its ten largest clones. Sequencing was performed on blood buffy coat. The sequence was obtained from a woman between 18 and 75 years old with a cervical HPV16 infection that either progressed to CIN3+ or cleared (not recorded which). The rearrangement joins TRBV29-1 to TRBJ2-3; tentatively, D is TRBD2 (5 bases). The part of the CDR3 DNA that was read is TGCAGCGTTGTCGGTAGTAGCGGCACAGATACG. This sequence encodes CSVVGSSGTDT. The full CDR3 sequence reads CSVVGSSGTDTQYF.